This T cell receptor beta chain originates from a study of cytomegalovirus exposure and HLA in healthy donors. Study outcomes and limitations: When analyzed later, a missense DCLRE1C variant was found to be linked to TCR beta V- and J-gene trimming. Further analysis was carried out later, and it showed several of the most significant clusters appearing linked to common viral pathogens. Most TCR sequences proved rare, with some public TCRs found in many donors.

This clone occurred a few times. What it recognizes is unknown. Although they were nominally healthy when sampled, donors likely had unrecorded immune exposures. This CDR3 spans 13 amino acids. Germline V gene sequence: CDR1 SNHLY, CDR2 FYNNEI. Trimming removed 6 bases from V and 7 bases from J; junction bases left unmatched: 3. PCR primers comprised 60 Vbeta and 13 Jbeta primers. The repertoire was sequenced with immunoSEQ multiplex PCR; TCRdb's copy has only in-frame clones and lacks some. The sample lists approximately 140,000 clones, 70% to 80% occurring once. V gene TRBV2 combines with J gene TRBJ1-4; 9 positions match TRBD1. The receptor's source is a man in his fifties or sixties in good health and CMV-seropositive. Sequencing input: PBMCs. CDR3 amino acids: CASRATGGEKLFF. CDR3 bases: TGTGCCAGCAGGGCGACAGGGGGTGAAAAACTGTTTTTT.